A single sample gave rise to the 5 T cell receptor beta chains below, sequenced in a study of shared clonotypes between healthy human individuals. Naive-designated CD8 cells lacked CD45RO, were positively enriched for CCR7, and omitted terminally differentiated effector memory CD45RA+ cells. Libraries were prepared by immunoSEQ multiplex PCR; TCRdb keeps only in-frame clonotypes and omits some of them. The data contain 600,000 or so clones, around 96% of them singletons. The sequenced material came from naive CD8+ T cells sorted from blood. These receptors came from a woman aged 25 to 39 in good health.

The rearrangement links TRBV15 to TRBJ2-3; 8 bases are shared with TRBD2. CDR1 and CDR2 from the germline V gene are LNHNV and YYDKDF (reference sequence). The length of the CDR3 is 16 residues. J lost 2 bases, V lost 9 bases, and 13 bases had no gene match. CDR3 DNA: TGTGCCACAATACAACAAGCGGGAGCCCACACAGATACGCAGTATTTT. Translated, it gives CATIQQAGAHTDTQYF.

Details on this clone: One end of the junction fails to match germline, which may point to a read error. The CDR3 bases are TGTGCCAGCAGCCTAACACTAGCGGGAGATCAGTACTTC. Its translation: CASSLTLAGDQYF. This rearrangement joins TRBV7-3 to TRBJ2-7; TRBD2 matches at 11 bases. The germline V gene has CDR1 SGHTA and CDR2 FQGTGA. The CDR3 sequence is 13 residues long.

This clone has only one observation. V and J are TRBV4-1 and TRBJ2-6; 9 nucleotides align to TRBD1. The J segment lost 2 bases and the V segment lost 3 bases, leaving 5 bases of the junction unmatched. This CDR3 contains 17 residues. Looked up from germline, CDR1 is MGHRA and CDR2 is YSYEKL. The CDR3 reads CASSQRTGVPGANVLTF. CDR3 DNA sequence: TGCGCCAGCAGCCAGCGGACAGGGGTTCCTGGGGCCAACGTCCTGACTTTC.

The CDR3, as DNA: TGTGCCAGCAGCTTGGAAGCGGGAGTTATCTTAACCAAAAACATTCAGTACTTC. It specifies CASSLEAGVILTKNIQYF. The chain combines TRBV5-4 with TRBJ2-4; TRBD2 aligns across 8 bases. The CDR3 is 18 residues long. Germline lookup yields CDR1 SGHNT and CDR2 YYREEE (reference sequence). Trimming removed 0 bases from V and 2 bases from J; junction bases left unmatched: 10.

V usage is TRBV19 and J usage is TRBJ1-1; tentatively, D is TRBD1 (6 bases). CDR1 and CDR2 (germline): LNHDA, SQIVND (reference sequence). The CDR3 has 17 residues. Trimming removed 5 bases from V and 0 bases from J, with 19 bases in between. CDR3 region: CASSGGSGTKMNTEAFF. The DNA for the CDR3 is TGTGCCAGTAGTGGGGGGTCCGGGACAAAAATGAACACTGAAGCTTTCTTT.